The 7 T cell receptor beta chains presented below share a single source sample, sequenced in a study of regulatory T cells in long-lasting Graves disease. Construction of TCR beta libraries relied on iRepertoire HTBI primers and on Arm-PCR targeting CDR3 regions. TCRdb re-called the multiplex PCR reads with MiXCR, one entry per CDR3 protein. This table has roughly 610,000 distinct CDR3 sequences, 15% to 20% appearing once. Time point of the sample: newly diagnosed GD, antithyroid drugs for less than 3 months. The TCR library was made from RNA that had been extracted from PBMCs in TRIzol. The same data also contributed to another study, on T cells in Graves' hyperthyroidism and ophthalmopathy.

This material consisted of peripheral blood mononuclear cells (PBMCs), taken at new diagnosis, from a patient treated with antithyroid drugs. The receptors originated from a woman in her thirties with Graves disease.

V usage is TRBV2 and J usage is TRBJ2-5; 10 nucleotides match TRBD1. From germline, CDR1 is SNHLY and CDR2 FYNNEI. The CDR3 contains 15 residues. The trim removed 4 bases at V and 5 bases at J, leaving 7 bases unmatched. CDR3 DNA: TGTGCCAGCAGTGCCCGGGACAGGGGTTTGGAGACCCAGTACTTC. It is translated as CASSARDRGLETQYF. The entire variable domain, with the rest obtained from reference TRBV2 and TRBJ2-5, is as follows: EPEVTQTPSHQVTQMGQEVILRCVPISNHLYFYWYRQILGQKVEFLVSFYNNEISEKSEIFDDQFSVERPDGSNFTLKIRSTKLEDSAMYFCASSARDRGLETQYFGPGTRLLVL.

This chain uses TRBV6-5 with TRBJ2-5, with 11 bases matching TRBD2. V was clipped by 4 bases and J by 5 bases; unmatched bases: 9. The CDR3 spans 16 residues. Germline values: CDR1 MNHEY, CDR2 SVGAGI. The CDR3 reads CASSSLSTSGDETQYF. The CDR3 DNA is TGTGCCAGCAGTTCCCTCTCGACTAGCGGGGACGAGACCCAGTACTTC.

This clonotype showed up many times. The V call is TRBV20-1, the J call TRBJ2-1, with D perhaps TRBD2 (6 bases). Looked up from germline, CDR1 is DFQATT and CDR2 is SNEGSKA (reference sequence). The CDR3 runs to 16 residues. The V end was cut by 0 bases, the J end by 6 bases, with 18 bases between. CDR3 sequence: CSARDLKGRQTNEQFF. In DNA, the CDR3 is TGCAGTGCTAGAGATCTGAAGGGGAGGCAGACCAATGAGCAGTTCTTC.

This clonotype occurred many times. V usage is TRBV7-9 and J usage is TRBJ2-5; 7 nucleotides align to TRBD1. The CDR3 runs to 14 residues. Germline loops: CDR1 SEHNR, CDR2 FQNEAQ (reference sequence). V shed 3 bases, J shed 1 base, and the junction held 2 bases outside the gene matches. CDR3 bases: TGTGCCAGCAGCTTTCGACAGGGCCAAGAGACCCAGTACTTC. It codes for CASSFRQGQETQYF.

This chain uses TRBV7-9 with TRBJ2-2; TRBD1 might be the D (5 bases). Germline loops: CDR1 SEHNR, CDR2 FQNEAQ (reference sequence). The CDR3 length is 14 residues. V shed 5 bases and J shed 4 bases, with 11 bases lying between them. The CDR3 loop is CASSKTGATGELFF. DNA for the CDR3: TGTGCCAGCAGCAAAACAGGTGCCACCGGGGAGCTGTTTTTT.

This clonotype was detected many times. Here the CDR3 reads CASSARLNEQFF. The CDR3 nucleotides read TGTGCCAGCAGCGCCCGACTTAATGAGCAGTTCTTC. The chain has TRBV11-3 and TRBJ2-1; D gene uncertain. The germline CDR1 and CDR2 sequences are SGHNT and YENEEA. V lost 5 bases and J lost 7, with 9 bases in between. The CDR3 has 12 residues.

This clonotype has at least ten counts. V and J are TRBV30 and TRBJ2-2; D is undetermined. This CDR3 contains 11 residues. The V end was cut by 7 bases, the J end by 7 bases, with 10 bases between. The germline gives CDR1 GTSNPN, CDR2 SVGIG (reference sequence). CDR3 DNA: TGTGCCTTCGGACGGAGCGGGGAGCTGTTTTTT. It translates to CAFGRSGELFF.